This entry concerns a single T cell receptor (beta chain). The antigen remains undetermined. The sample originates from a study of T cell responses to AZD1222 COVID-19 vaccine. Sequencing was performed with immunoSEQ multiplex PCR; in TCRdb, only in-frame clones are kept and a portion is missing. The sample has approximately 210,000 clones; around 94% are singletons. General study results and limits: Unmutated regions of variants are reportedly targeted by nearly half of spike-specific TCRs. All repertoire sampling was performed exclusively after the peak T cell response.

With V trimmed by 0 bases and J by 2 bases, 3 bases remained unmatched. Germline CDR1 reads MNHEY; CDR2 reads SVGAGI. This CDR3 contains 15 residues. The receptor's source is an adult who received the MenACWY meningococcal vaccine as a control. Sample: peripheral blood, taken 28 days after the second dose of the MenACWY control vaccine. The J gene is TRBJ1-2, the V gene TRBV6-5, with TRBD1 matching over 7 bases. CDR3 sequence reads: CASSYSTGANYGYTF. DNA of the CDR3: TGTGCCAGCAGTTACTCAACAGGGGCCAACTATGGCTACACCTTC.